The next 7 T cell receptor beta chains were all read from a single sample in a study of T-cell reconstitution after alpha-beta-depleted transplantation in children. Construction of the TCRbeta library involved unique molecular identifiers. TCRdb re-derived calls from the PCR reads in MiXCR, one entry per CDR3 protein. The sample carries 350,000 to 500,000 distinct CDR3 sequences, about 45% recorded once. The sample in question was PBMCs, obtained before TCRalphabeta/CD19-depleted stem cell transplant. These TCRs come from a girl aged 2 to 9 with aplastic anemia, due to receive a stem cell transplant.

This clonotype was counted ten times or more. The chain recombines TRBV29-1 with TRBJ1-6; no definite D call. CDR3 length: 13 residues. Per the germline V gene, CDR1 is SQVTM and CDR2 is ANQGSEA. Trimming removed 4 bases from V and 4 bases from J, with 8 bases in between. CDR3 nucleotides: TGCAGCGTTGTCGAACAGTATAATTCACCCCTCCACTTT. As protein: CSVVEQYNSPLHF. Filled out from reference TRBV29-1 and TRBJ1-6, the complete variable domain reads SAVISQKPSRDICQRGTSLTIQCQVDSQVTMMFWYRQQPGQSLTLIATANQGSEATYESGFVIDKFPISRPNLTFSTLTVSNMSPEDSSIYLCSVVEQYNSPLHFGNGTRLTVT.

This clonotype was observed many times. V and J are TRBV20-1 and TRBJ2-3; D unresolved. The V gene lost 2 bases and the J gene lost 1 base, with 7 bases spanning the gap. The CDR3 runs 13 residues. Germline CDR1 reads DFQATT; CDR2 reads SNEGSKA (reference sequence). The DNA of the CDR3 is TGCAGTGCTAGAAACCCAGGCACAGATACGCAGTATTTT. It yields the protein CSARNPGTDTQYF.

Here the CDR3 DNA reads TGTGCCAGCAGCGAGTGGGGACGGAGAGAGACCCAGTACTTC. Translated: CASSEWGRRETQYF. This chain uses TRBV9 with TRBJ2-5, with D perhaps assigned TRBD1 or TRBD2 (5 bases each). Germline assignment: CDR1 SGDLS and CDR2 YYNGEE. Trimming cost V 3 bases and J 4 bases, with 13 bases left between them. The CDR3 is 14 amino acids.

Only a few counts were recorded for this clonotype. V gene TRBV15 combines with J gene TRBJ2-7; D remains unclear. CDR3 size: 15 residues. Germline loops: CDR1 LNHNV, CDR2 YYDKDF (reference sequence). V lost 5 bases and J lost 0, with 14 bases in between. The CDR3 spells CATSLERTPSYEQYF. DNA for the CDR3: TGTGCCACCAGCTTAGAGCGAACCCCCTCCTACGAGCAGTACTTC.

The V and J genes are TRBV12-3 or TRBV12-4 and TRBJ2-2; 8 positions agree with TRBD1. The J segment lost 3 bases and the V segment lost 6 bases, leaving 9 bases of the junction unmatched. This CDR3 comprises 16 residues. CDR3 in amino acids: CASSSRQGMDTGELFF. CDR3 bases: TGTGCCAGCAGCTCTCGACAGGGGATGGACACCGGGGAGCTGTTTTTT.

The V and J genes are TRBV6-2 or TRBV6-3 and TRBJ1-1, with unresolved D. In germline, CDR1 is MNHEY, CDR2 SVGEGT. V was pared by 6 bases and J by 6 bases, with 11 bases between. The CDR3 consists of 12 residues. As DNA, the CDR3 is TGTGCCAGCAGACGGAGAAGGGCTGAAGCTTTCTTT. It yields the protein CASRRRRAEAFF.

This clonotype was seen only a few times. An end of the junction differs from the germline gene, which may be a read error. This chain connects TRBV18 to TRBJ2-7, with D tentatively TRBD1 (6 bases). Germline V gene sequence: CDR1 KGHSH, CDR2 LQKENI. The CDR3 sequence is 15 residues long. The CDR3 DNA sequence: TGTGCCAGCTCCCCAAGGACAGCCTCCTCCTACGAGCAGTACTTT. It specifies CASSPRTASSYEQYF.